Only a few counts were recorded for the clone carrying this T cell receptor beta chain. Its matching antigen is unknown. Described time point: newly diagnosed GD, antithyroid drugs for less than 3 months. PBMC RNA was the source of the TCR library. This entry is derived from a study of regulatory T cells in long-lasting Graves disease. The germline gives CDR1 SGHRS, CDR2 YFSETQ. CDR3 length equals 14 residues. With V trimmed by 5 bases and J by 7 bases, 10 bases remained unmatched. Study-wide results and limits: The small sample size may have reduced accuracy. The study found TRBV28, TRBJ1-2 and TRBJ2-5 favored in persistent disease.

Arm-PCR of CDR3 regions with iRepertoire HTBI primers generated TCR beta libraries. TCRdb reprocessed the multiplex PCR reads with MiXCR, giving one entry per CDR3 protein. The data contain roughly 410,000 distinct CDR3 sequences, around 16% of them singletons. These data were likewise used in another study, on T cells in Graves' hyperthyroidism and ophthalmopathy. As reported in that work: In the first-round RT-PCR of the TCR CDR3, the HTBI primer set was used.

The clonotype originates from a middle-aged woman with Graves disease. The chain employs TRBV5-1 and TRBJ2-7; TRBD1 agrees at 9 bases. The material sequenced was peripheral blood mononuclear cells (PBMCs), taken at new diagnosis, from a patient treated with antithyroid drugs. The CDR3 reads CASRADRGLGEQYF. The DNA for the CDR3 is TGCGCCAGCAGGGCGGACAGGGGATTGGGGGAGCAGTACTTC.